These 27 T cell receptor beta chains came from one sample sequenced in a study of T cells after yellow fever vaccination (dated by TCRdb to about 2019). In light of the paper, this sample's treatment or condition label describes: live attenuated yellow fever vaccine strain. The protocol used for the library was 5' RACE. Sequencer: Illumina HiSeq 2500. TCRdb applied fastp at Q25 and MiXCR to the public reads, then kept only in-frame beta chains. Entries are consolidated by CDR3 protein sequence, retaining the most common genes and DNA. Counted in this sample were fewer than 400,000 distinct CDR3 sequences; about 6.2% of them appeared once. Around 16% of the sample is taken by the ten largest. The sequencing used PBMCs, collected 5 days after the yellow fever booster vaccination. These receptor sequences come from a man aged 30 to 45 who received the YFV17D yellow fever vaccine.

V usage is TRBV27 and J usage is TRBJ2-5; D possibly corresponds to TRBD1 (5 bases). Germline-derived CDR1 and CDR2 are MNHEY and SMNVEV (reference sequence). V lost 7 bases to trimming and J lost 5 bases, with 17 bases between them. The CDR3 length is 14 residues. The CDR3 nucleotides read TGTGCCAGCACTCAGACCATGGGGCTCGAGACCCAGTACTTC. It specifies CASTQTMGLETQYF.

The V and J genes are TRBV12-3 or TRBV12-4 and TRBJ2-3; 12 bases map to TRBD2. The V and J ends lost 3 bases and 6 bases, in that order; junction bases with no gene match: 10. The CDR3 has 17 residues. CDR3 loop: CASSLGWTSGIRDTQYF. The CDR3, as DNA: TGTGCCAGCAGTTTGGGTTGGACTAGCGGGATAAGGGATACGCAGTATTTT.

A word on this clonotype: Possible read error: a much larger clone is one base away. The chain joins TRBV7-8 to TRBJ1-5, with D unresolved. In germline, CDR1 is SGHVS, CDR2 FQNEAQ. Trimming cost V 5 bases and J 7 bases, with 9 bases left between them. CDR3 length: 12 residues. The CDR3 bases are TGTGCCAGCAGCCGGCCGGTGCAGCCCCAGCATTTT. Translating it yields CASSRPVQPQHF.

V gene TRBV4-2 combines with J gene TRBJ2-5; 13 bases are a match to TRBD2. V lost 4 bases, J lost 3 bases, and 8 bases stayed unmatched. Germline CDR1 and CDR2: LGHNA and YNFKEQ. The CDR3 consists of 17 residues. The CDR3 loop reads CASSPSPGLAGEETQYF. In DNA form, the CDR3 reads TGTGCCAGCAGCCCTTCCCCTGGACTAGCGGGAGAAGAGACCCAGTACTTC.

This clonotype was counted at least ten times. The CDR3 region has the DNA TGTGCCAGCAGCTTAGCTCCGACTAGCGGGAGTTACGAGCAGTACTTC. It encodes CASSLAPTSGSYEQYF. The chain is built from TRBV7-8 and TRBJ2-7, with 12 bases fitting TRBD2. This CDR3 is built from 16 residues. CDR1 and CDR2 (germline): SGHVS, FQNEAQ. The V gene end was trimmed by 0 bases and the J gene end by 4 bases; junction bases not matched to a gene: 4.

This clonotype came up many times. The chain employs TRBV15 and TRBJ1-2; no definite D call. CDR3 length: 12 residues. The germline gives CDR1 LNHNV, CDR2 YYDKDF (reference sequence). Trimming stripped 3 bases from V and 8 bases from J, with 10 bases between. The CDR3 coding sequence is TGTGCCACCAGCAGTCCGTCGGAAGGCTACACCTTC. It encodes CATSSPSEGYTF.

CDR3 sequence (DNA): TGTGCCAGCAGCTCAGTGACACGGGAGGAGACCCAGTACTTC. Encoded protein: CASSSVTREETQYF. This chain joins TRBV7-9 and TRBJ2-5; the D gene is possibly TRBD2 (6 bases). Between the trimmed V and J ends, which lost 4 bases and 5 bases, there was a span of 14 bases. Germline V gives CDR1 SEHNR, CDR2 FQNEAQ (reference sequence). The CDR3 sequence is 14 residues long. The whole variable domain, remainder taken from reference TRBV7-9 and TRBJ2-5, is DTGVSQNPRHKITKRGQNVTFRCDPISEHNRLYWYRQTLGQGPEFLTYFQNEAQLEKSRLLSDRFSAERPKGSFSTLEIQRTEQGDSAMYLCASSSVTREETQYFGPGTRLLVL.

The chain employs TRBV30 and TRBJ2-7; D could derive from TRBD1 or TRBD2 (5 bases each). This CDR3 has 13 residues. V was pared by 3 bases and J by 4 bases, with 13 bases between. Germline CDR1 GTSNPN, CDR2 SVGIG (reference sequence). The CDR3 loop reads CAWRGVAGYEQYF. CDR3 DNA sequence: TGTGCCTGGAGGGGGGTAGCAGGGTACGAGCAGTACTTC.

Many counts were recorded for this clonotype. In DNA, the CDR3 is TGTGCCAGCAGCCTACAGGGTGGAAACACCATATATTTT. Protein sequence: CASSLQGGNTIYF. The V and J genes are TRBV9 and TRBJ1-3, with D possibly matching TRBD1 (6 bases). V was cut by 4 bases and J by 3 bases, with 8 bases left in between. CDR1 and CDR2 (germline): SGDLS, YYNGEE. CDR3 length: 13 amino acids.

The rearrangement uses TRBV23-1 and TRBJ2-7; 8 bases match TRBD1. TRBV23-1 is noted as an ORF with a role that remains uncertain. V dropped 5 bases and J dropped 4; count of bases not matched to a gene: 10. This CDR3 has 15 amino acids. The CDR3 region is CASSLRGQGPYEQYF. The DNA for the CDR3 is TGCGCCAGCAGTTTGCGCGGACAGGGACCATACGAGCAGTACTTC.

This clonotype has only a few counts. The chain recombines TRBV20-1 with TRBJ1-4, with 7 nucleotides matching TRBD1. V was pared by 6 bases and J by 1 base, with 8 bases of the junction left unmatched. The CDR3 totals 15 residues. Germline CDR1 and CDR2: DFQATT and SNEGSKA (reference sequence). CDR3 amino acids: CSALDRFRTNEKLFF. The CDR3 DNA reads as TGCAGTGCATTGGACAGGTTTCGAACTAATGAAAAACTGTTTTTT.

This clonotype was recorded a few times. V usage is TRBV4-1 and J usage is TRBJ2-5; possible D gene TRBD2, 5 bases. Trimming stripped 4 bases from V and 5 bases from J, with 20 bases between. The germline CDR1 and CDR2 sequences are MGHRA and YSYEKL. This CDR3 has 16 residues. In DNA form, the CDR3 reads TGCGCCAGCAGCCCTTCGGGTGAAGGAGGAGTGGAGACCCAGTACTTC. This gives the protein CASSPSGEGGVETQYF.

This clonotype was found a few times. The CDR3 region is CPGMETIPGELFF. For the CDR3, the DNA is TGTCCCGGTATGGAGACAATACCCGGGGAGCTGTTTTTT. The genes are TRBV6-4 and TRBJ2-2, with unresolved D. Germline CDR1 is MRHNA and CDR2 is SNTAGT. CDR3 length: 13 amino acids.

This clonotype has ten or more counts. This sequence joins TRBV5-6 and TRBJ2-7; D uncertain. Trimming left V 7 bases short and J 3 bases short, with 14 bases between. CDR1 is SGHDT, CDR2 YYEEEE, per germline. The CDR3 contains 13 residues. This chain's CDR3 is CASSFPNNYEQYF. The CDR3, as DNA: TGTGCCAGCTCTTTCCCTAACAACTACGAGCAGTACTTC.

This clonotype has more than one count but fewer than ten. V usage is TRBV12-3 or TRBV12-4 and J usage is TRBJ2-4; D is perhaps TRBD1 (5 bases). The CDR3 loop spans 13 amino acids. Trimming took off 5 bases at V and 7 bases at J, with 12 bases between the two ends. The CDR3 DNA follows: TGTGCCAGCAGTCTACAGGTTTCGAACATTCAGTACTTC. Its protein product is CASSLQVSNIQYF.

This clonotype was seen at least ten times. This rearrangement joins TRBV29-1 to TRBJ2-5, with D possibly called TRBD1 or TRBD2 (6 bases each). The V and J ends lost 8 bases and 7 bases respectively, with 26 bases between them. Germline lookup yields CDR1 SQVTM and CDR2 ANQGSEA. The CDR3 is 15 amino acids. CDR3 in amino acids: CSSAGVSGGKPTQYF. CDR3 DNA sequence: TGCAGCTCCGCAGGGGTTAGCGGAGGCAAACCGACCCAGTACTTC.

This clonotype was recorded at least ten times. The gene calls are TRBV29-1 and TRBJ2-1, with 9 bases identical to TRBD2. Germline lookup yields CDR1 SQVTM and CDR2 ANQGSEA. Trimming cost V 2 bases and J 0 bases; bases outside gene matches: 5. CDR3 length equals 16 residues. CDR3 sequence: CSVEILAGISYNEQFF. The DNA for the CDR3 is TGCAGCGTTGAAATACTAGCGGGCATCTCCTACAATGAGCAGTTCTTC.

This clonotype has at least ten counts. The V call is TRBV20-1, the J call TRBJ2-1; TRBD2 aligns across 10 bases. CDR1 and CDR2 from the germline V gene are DFQATT and SNEGSKA (reference sequence). The CDR3 is made up of 16 amino acids. V trimming: 2 bases; J trimming: 10 bases; junction bases outside the gene matches: 14. The DNA of the CDR3 is TGCAGTGCTAGACAAGGACTAGCGGATCCCCTCGGGGAGCAGTTCTTC. It is translated as CSARQGLADPLGEQFF.

This clonotype was detected ten times or more. In DNA, the CDR3 is TGCAGTGCTCAAGAAGTCCACGAGCAGTACTTC. Its translation: CSAQEVHEQYF. The gene calls are TRBV20-1 and TRBJ2-7; no definite D call. Germline V gene data show CDR1 as DFQATT and CDR2 as SNEGSKA (reference sequence). The CDR3 has 11 residues. Trimming cost V 5 bases and J 5 bases, with 10 bases left between them.

In this sample, this clonotype turned up a few times. J is TRBJ1-5 and V is TRBV28; D unresolved. Between the trimmed V and J ends, which lost 0 bases and 1 base, there was a span of 10 bases. The CDR3 runs 16 residues. Looked up from germline, CDR1 is MDHEN and CDR2 is SYDVKM. CDR3 coding DNA: TGTGCCAGCAGTTTATGGAAAGGGCTCAGCAATCAGCCCCAGCATTTT. It translates to CASSLWKGLSNQPQHF.

The chain is built from TRBV27 and TRBJ1-1; no clear D gene. This CDR3 has 13 residues. The germline V gene has CDR1 MNHEY and CDR2 SMNVEV (reference sequence). V lost 8 bases and J 1 base, leaving 11 bases between the germline ends. CDR3 nucleotide sequence: TGTGCCAGCCATACTTACCGGAACACTGAAGCTTTCTTT. This translates into CASHTYRNTEAFF.

This clonotype was counted at least ten times. This chain links TRBV20-1 with TRBJ2-1, with TRBD1 as a possible D gene (5 bases). With 3 bases removed from V and 8 bases from J, the gap between germline ends came to 11 bases. The germline V gene encodes CDR1 DFQATT and CDR2 SNEGSKA (reference sequence). This CDR3 has 12 residues. This chain's CDR3 is CSASPTGHEQFF. The CDR3 nucleotides are TGCAGTGCTAGCCCTACAGGACATGAGCAGTTCTTC.

There are a few counts of this clonotype. CDR3 in amino acids: CASRRLASNEQFF. CDR3 DNA: TGTGCCAGCAGGCGACTAGCGAGCAATGAGCAGTTCTTC. The rearrangement joins TRBV4-2 to TRBJ2-1; TRBD2 agrees at 8 bases. Germline loops: CDR1 LGHNA, CDR2 YNFKEQ. The V gene end was trimmed by 6 bases and the J gene end by 6 bases; junction bases not matched to a gene: 4. The CDR3 length is 13 residues.

There are a few counts of this clonotype. This rearrangement joins TRBV30 to TRBJ2-3; D is possibly TRBD2 (6 bases). The CDR3 length is 12 residues. Per germline, CDR1 GTSNPN and CDR2 SVGIG (reference sequence). V was cut by 0 bases and J by 9 bases, with 10 bases left in between. The CDR3 DNA is TGTGCCTGGAGTGTAACTAGCAAAACGCAGTATTTT. Protein sequence: CAWSVTSKTQYF.

This clonotype has at least ten counts. The chain has TRBV12-3 or TRBV12-4 and TRBJ2-3; 8 bases fit TRBD2. V gave up 6 bases and J gave up 5 bases; unmatched junction bases: 1. There are 12 residues in the CDR3. The CDR3 DNA follows: TGTGCCAGCAGCCTAGCGGGAGATACGCAGTATTTT. It specifies CASSLAGDTQYF.

The V and J genes are TRBV7-8 and TRBJ2-5; 11 bases align to TRBD1. Germline assignment: CDR1 SGHVS and CDR2 FQNEAQ. The CDR3 spans 16 residues. V was pared by 4 bases and J by 5 bases, with 9 bases of the junction left unmatched. The CDR3 DNA reads TGTGCCAGCAGCTCACCCGGGACAGGGGGTTTGGAGACCCAGTACTTC. Translating gives CASSSPGTGGLETQYF.

This clonotype appeared a few times. V usage is TRBV30 and J usage is TRBJ1-1; perhaps TRBD1 as D (5 bases). This CDR3 is 11 amino acids long. V dropped 3 bases and J dropped 9 bases, with 11 bases sitting between them. In germline, CDR1 is GTSNPN, CDR2 SVGIG (reference sequence). CDR3 loop: CAWRGAPQAFF. CDR3 nucleotides: TGTGCCTGGAGAGGGGCACCCCAAGCTTTCTTT.